This entry is about one T cell receptor (beta chain). These data belong to a study of CD8 T cells in Susac syndrome. Random hexamers primed reverse transcription of 0.5 to 1 ug RNA. Amplification of TCR beta CDR3 across 54 Vbeta and 13 Jbeta was performed with immunoSEQ multiplex PCR. TCRdb re-analysed the immunoSEQ multiplex PCR reads in MiXCR, keeping a single row per CDR3 protein. The table records 100,000 to 150,000 distinct CDR3 sequences, over 85% of them present only once. The source of this sequence is a human donor in good health. The specimen sequenced was CD4+ T cells from PBMCs.

The CDR3 spells CSAHRRNTEAFF. In nucleotides, the CDR3 is TGCAGCGCCCACAGGCGAAACACTGAAGCTTTCTTT. The chain recombines TRBV29-1 with TRBJ1-1, with D perhaps TRBD1 (5 bases). The V gene's germline CDR1 is SQVTM and CDR2 ANQGSEA. V lost 7 bases, J lost 2 bases, and 11 bases lay in between. CDR3 size: 12 residues.